This T cell receptor beta chain emerged from a study of shared clonotypes between healthy human individuals. Assay: immunoSEQ multiplex PCR; the TCRdb copy retains only in-frame clones and omits some. The sample lists 300,000 or so clones, approximately 74% occurring once. The CDR3 is made up of 13 amino acids. Germline-derived CDR1 and CDR2 are MNHNY and SVGAGI (reference sequence). V gave up 0 bases and J gave up 5 bases, with 5 bases separating them. This TCR was sampled from a man aged 25 to 45 in good health. This chain links TRBV6-6 with TRBJ2-1, with unresolved D. Sequenced material: memory CD4+ T cells sorted from blood. Sample subset: CD45RA-negative fraction. This chain's CDR3 is CASSYSAHNEQFF. In DNA form, the CDR3 reads TGTGCCAGCAGTTACTCTGCCCACAATGAGCAGTTCTTC.